The rows below give T cell receptor beta chains drawn from one sample of a study of blood T cells in healthy people across ages. TCRdb passed the 5' RACE reads through MiXCR, listing each CDR3 protein once. Of 660,000 or so distinct CDR3 sequences listed, roughly 53% are singletons. Sequencing was carried out using blood. The source is a man aged 55 to 70 in good health. Each CDR3 is given with its conserved first and last residue. The order of the fields is CDR3 protein, CDR3 DNA, J gene, D gene, V gene, clone size. D genes are given only for firm matches. Size tells how often a clone was seen (once, few, many) or the class of an expanded clone, and some rows leave it out.

CASSYGGWNQPQHF TGTGCCAGCAGTTATGGGGGTTGGAATCAGCCCCAGCATTTT TRBJ1-5 NA TRBV6-5 few
CASSDPRGGKETQYF TGTGCCAGCAGTGACCCCCGGGGGGGCAAAGAGACCCAGTACTTC TRBJ2-5 TRBD2 TRBV6-5 NA
CASSLQGRSTEAFF TGTGCCAGCAGTTTACAGGGGCGGAGTACTGAAGCTTTCTTT TRBJ1-1 TRBD1 TRBV6-5 NA
CASSPRDRGAHERYF TGTGCCAGCAGTCCCCGGGACAGGGGAGCCCACGAGCGGTACTTC TRBJ2-5 TRBD1 TRBV27 NA
CASSQREIQGSEQFF TGCGCCAGCAGCCAACGCGAGATCCAGGGGAGTGAGCAGTTCTTC TRBJ2-1 NA TRBV4-1 NA
CASRPGQGPYNEQFF TGTGCCAGCAGACCGGGACAGGGTCCATACAATGAGCAGTTCTTC TRBJ2-1 TRBD1 TRBV28 NA
CASSVQGAGYKQYF TGTGCCAGCAGTGTCCAGGGGGCCGGCTACAAGCAGTACTTC TRBJ2-7 TRBD1 TRBV25-1 NA
CASSQGPGGSDTQYF TGCGCCAGCAGCCAAGGGCCAGGGGGCTCAGATACGCAGTATTTT TRBJ2-3 TRBD1 TRBV4-1 many
CSGTGFASINEQFF TGCAGCGGTACAGGGTTCGCGAGTATCAATGAGCAGTTCTTC TRBJ2-1 NA TRBV29-1 NA
CASSPGPNGGETQYF TGTGCCAGCAGCCCAGGCCCTAACGGTGGAGAGACCCAGTACTTC TRBJ2-5 NA TRBV7-2 NA
CASSPLPEETQYF TGTGCCAGCAGTCCGCTACCGGAAGAGACCCAGTACTTC TRBJ2-5 NA TRBV9 few
CASSLVDRDNSPLHF TGCGCCAGCAGCTTGGTCGACAGAGATAATTCACCCCTCCACTTT TRBJ1-6 NA TRBV5-1 NA
CASSPGTRTDTQYF TGTGCCAGCTCACCCGGGACTAGAACAGATACGCAGTATTTT TRBJ2-3 TRBD2 TRBV18 NA
CASSPRGQGAKNIQYF TGCGCCAGCAGCCCCAGGGGGCAAGGGGCCAAAAACATTCAGTACTTC TRBJ2-4 TRBD1 TRBV5-1 NA
CASSLQMPGTGELFF TGCGCCAGCAGCTTGCAGATGCCGGGAACCGGGGAGCTGTTTTTT TRBJ2-2 NA TRBV5-1 NA
CASSGVGHYQETQYF TGTGCCAGCAGCGGGGTTGGCCATTACCAAGAGACCCAGTACTTC TRBJ2-5 NA TRBV12-3/TRBV12-4 many
CASSGAGGADTQYF TGTGCCAGCAGTGGGGCAGGGGGCGCAGATACGCAGTATTTT TRBJ2-3 TRBD1 TRBV6-1 few
CASSLEQTNEQFF TGTGCCAGCAGCTTAGAACAGACCAATGAGCAGTTCTTC TRBJ2-1 NA TRBV11-2 NA
CASSLNHRVSSNEQYF TGTGCCAGCAGCTTAAACCACAGGGTTTCGTCGAATGAGCAGTACTTC TRBJ2-7 NA TRBV7-2 NA
CASSLDEGYEQYF TGTGCCAGCAGCTTGGATGAAGGCTACGAGCAGTACTTC TRBJ2-7 NA TRBV7-2 NA
CASSLGPNRNEQFF TGTGCCAGCAGTCTCGGCCCTAACCGGAATGAGCAGTTCTTC TRBJ2-1 NA TRBV6-2/TRBV6-3 NA
CASAAANYGYTF TGTGCCAGCGCGGCCGCTAACTATGGCTACACCTTC TRBJ1-2 NA TRBV28 few
CAIDRGQNNEQFF TGTGCCATCGACAGGGGACAGAACAATGAGCAGTTCTTC TRBJ2-1 TRBD1 TRBV28 once